Following are 22 T cell receptor beta chains from one sample sequenced in a study of T cell changes during pregnancy in multiple sclerosis. Generated by immunoSEQ multiplex PCR, the TCRdb table keeps only in-frame clones and is missing some. The sample holds 75,000 to 95,000 clones, roughly nine tenths seen once. Sequencing was performed on peripheral blood, taken in the first trimester of pregnancy. Receptor source: a female donor with multiple sclerosis, enrolled in a pregnancy study.

The rearrangement links TRBV4-2 to TRBJ2-7, with TRBD2 as a possible D gene (5 bases). Trimming shortened V by 1 base and J by 0 bases, and 10 bases separated the two germline ends. The CDR3 contains 15 residues. Germline loops: CDR1 LGHNA, CDR2 YNFKEQ. The CDR3 region has the DNA TGTGCCAGCAGCCAAGCCCCTGGGAGCTCCTACGAGCAGTACTTC. Translated, it gives CASSQAPGSSYEQYF.

This chain uses TRBV5-4 with TRBJ2-6, with 7 bases fitting TRBD1. Germline CDR1 SGHNT, CDR2 YYREEE (reference sequence). The CDR3 length is 17 residues. The V and J ends lost 4 bases and 3 bases, in that order; junction bases with no gene match: 10. CDR3 in amino acids: CASSKRKTGDGANVLTF. The CDR3 DNA reads as TGTGCCAGCAGCAAGAGGAAAACAGGGGATGGGGCCAACGTCCTGACTTTC.

V and J are TRBV9 and TRBJ2-5; the match to TRBD2 covers 7 bases. The CDR3 runs 14 residues. Unmatched junction bases numbered 4, after V lost 0 bases and J lost 5 bases. Germline lookup yields CDR1 SGDLS and CDR2 YYNGEE. The DNA for the CDR3 is TGTGCCAGCAGCGTAGTCGCGGGAGTGGAGACCCAGTACTTC. Encoded protein: CASSVVAGVETQYF.

The CDR3 coding sequence is TGTGCCAGTAGTATCACAGGGGGGTCGAACACTGAAGCTTTCTTT. Translation: CASSITGGSNTEAFF. This chain links TRBV19 with TRBJ1-1, with TRBD1 identical over 8 bases. This CDR3 contains 15 residues. V was pared by 3 bases and J by 1 base, with 4 bases of the junction left unmatched. In germline, CDR1 is LNHDA, CDR2 SQIVND (reference sequence).

V gene TRBV13 combines with J gene TRBJ2-3; the D gene is possibly TRBD1 (5 bases). From germline, CDR1 is PRHDT and CDR2 FYEKMQ (reference sequence). V lost 2 bases and J lost 6, with 12 bases in between. The CDR3 has 14 residues. The CDR3 coding sequence is TGTGCCAGCAGCTTACGGTCAGGGCGGGATACGCAGTATTTT. Translating it yields CASSLRSGRDTQYF.

This rearrangement joins TRBV28 to TRBJ2-7, with D possibly matching TRBD2 (6 bases). The CDR3 is 14 residues long. V lost 5 bases, J lost 5 bases, and 16 bases lay in between. The V gene's germline CDR1 is MDHEN and CDR2 SYDVKM. This chain's CDR3 is CASSPRLERDEQYF. The CDR3 DNA follows: TGTGCCAGCAGTCCCCGACTAGAACGAGACGAGCAGTACTTC. Together with reference TRBV28 and TRBJ2-7, the CDR3 gives the full variable domain: DVKVTQSSRYLVKRTGEKVFLECVQDMDHENMFWYRQDPGLGLRLIYFSYDVKMKEKGDIPEGYSVSREKKERFSLILESASTNQTSMYLCASSPRLERDEQYFGPGTRLTVT.

V is TRBV13 and J is TRBJ1-2, with 9 bases lining up with TRBD1. Germline-derived CDR1 and CDR2 are PRHDT and FYEKMQ (reference sequence). The CDR3 has 20 amino acids. After removal of 5 bases from V and 3 bases from J, the junction contained 22 bases not matched to a gene. In nucleotides, the CDR3 is TGTGCCAGCAGCCGAGAGAAATGGGGACAGGGAGGGTTATCGGACTATGGCTACACCTTC. Protein: CASSREKWGQGGLSDYGYTF.

This clone was seen a single time. DNA for the CDR3: TGTGCCAGCGCCCCTTCAGGGGGCCTCTCCTACGAGCAGTACTTC. Its protein product is CASAPSGGLSYEQYF. The genes are TRBV9 and TRBJ2-7; 8 nucleotides line up with TRBD1. CDR1 and CDR2 (germline): SGDLS, YYNGEE. The CDR3 length is 15 residues. V dropped 7 bases and J dropped 0; count of bases not matched to a gene: 9.

J is TRBJ2-1 and V is TRBV6-5; TRBD2 aligns across 11 bases. The CDR3 runs 15 residues. V shed 5 bases and J 4 bases; nucleotides not matched to a gene: 4. Germline V lookup: CDR1 MNHEY, CDR2 SVGAGI. DNA for the CDR3: TGTGCCAGCAGTGCGACTAGCGGGACGTACAATGAGCAGTTCTTC. It specifies CASSATSGTYNEQFF.

The chain has TRBV25-1 and TRBJ2-5; 7 bases are a match to TRBD2. This CDR3 has 16 amino acids. J gave up 3 bases and V 2 bases, and 9 bases lay outside the gene matches. The germline V gene encodes CDR1 MGHDK and CDR2 SYGVNS. As DNA, the CDR3 is TGTGCCAGCAGTGAAGCCCACGGACTAGGGGAAGAGACCCAGTACTTC. Its protein product is CASSEAHGLGEETQYF.

The chain is built from TRBV10-2 and TRBJ2-1; 7 positions match TRBD1. The CDR3 totals 16 residues. Germline V gene lookup returns CDR1 WSHSY and CDR2 SAAADI. V lost 6 bases, J lost 1 base, and 9 bases stayed unmatched. Here the CDR3 DNA reads TGCGCCAGCAGCGCCTCGGGACAGCTATCCTACAATGAGCAGTTCTTC. Residues: CASSASGQLSYNEQFF.

V is TRBV9 and J is TRBJ1-2, with 10 bases lining up with TRBD1. V lost 0 bases and J lost 7; bases outside the gene matches: 6. The CDR3 has 15 residues. Per germline, CDR1 SGDLS and CDR2 YYNGEE. CDR3 amino acids: CASSVDGTGVGGYTF. The CDR3 region has the DNA TGTGCCAGCAGCGTAGATGGGACAGGGGTTGGTGGCTACACCTTC.

The chain employs TRBV6-1 and TRBJ1-1, with 8 bases aligning to TRBD1. The germline V gene encodes CDR1 MNHNS and CDR2 SASEGT. This CDR3 is built from 14 residues. The V segment lost 6 bases and the J segment 10 bases; nucleotides outside the gene matches: 13. The CDR3 here is CASRENPPGQGAFF. The CDR3 bases are TGTGCCAGCAGGGAAAACCCCCCCGGACAGGGAGCTTTCTTT.

This chain uses TRBV30 with TRBJ1-1; D call uncertain. This CDR3 has 12 amino acids. In germline, CDR1 is GTSNPN, CDR2 SVGIG (reference sequence). V was clipped by 5 bases and J by 1 base, with 8 bases between them. CDR3 loop: CAWSNRNTEAFF. CDR3 nucleotides: TGTGCCTGGTCTAACCGGAACACTGAAGCTTTCTTT.

The chain joins TRBV15 to TRBJ2-3; 8 bases map to TRBD2. Germline loops: CDR1 LNHNV, CDR2 YYDKDF (reference sequence). CDR3 length equals 15 residues. V lost 4 bases to trimming and J lost 4 bases; unmatched junction nucleotides: 7. The CDR3 loop reads CATSKGAGVADTQYF. CDR3 in DNA: TGTGCCACCAGCAAGGGAGCGGGAGTGGCAGATACGCAGTATTTT.

The rearrangement links TRBV27 to TRBJ2-3, with TRBD2 identical over 7 bases. This CDR3 is built from 13 residues. In germline, CDR1 is MNHEY, CDR2 SMNVEV (reference sequence). V lost 10 bases to trimming and J lost 0 bases; unmatched junction nucleotides: 4. CDR3 amino acids: CATGGTSTDTQYF. DNA of the CDR3: TGTGCCACCGGGGGGACTAGCACAGATACGCAGTATTTT.

This chain joins TRBV5-1 and TRBJ1-1; a possible D gene is TRBD1 (5 bases). Trimming took off 4 bases at V and 7 bases at J, with 14 bases between the two ends. This CDR3 region has 13 residues. Germline V gives CDR1 SGHRS, CDR2 YFSETQ. CDR3 sequence (DNA): TGCGCCAGCAGCGCGGGGGGGGACGGTGAAGCTTTCTTT. The encoded protein is CASSAGGDGEAFF. Together with reference TRBV5-1 and TRBJ1-1, the CDR3 gives the full variable domain: KAGVTQTPRYLIKTRGQQVTLSCSPISGHRSVSWYQQTPGQGLQFLFEYFSETQRNKGNFPGRFSGRQFSNSRSEMNVSTLELGDSALYLCASSAGGDGEAFFGQGTRLTVV.

This sequence joins TRBV5-1 and TRBJ2-1; D unclear. V was cut by 4 bases and J by 0 bases, with 8 bases left in between. The germline V gene encodes CDR1 SGHRS and CDR2 YFSETQ. The CDR3 extends over 14 amino acids. The DNA for the CDR3 is TGCGCCAGCAGCGCAGGCAACTCCTACAATGAGCAGTTCTTC. Protein: CASSAGNSYNEQFF.

CDR3 DNA sequence: TGTGCCAGCAGCTTGGACAGGGTCGGCTATGGCTACACCTTC. Its translation is CASSLDRVGYGYTF. This sequence joins TRBV11-2 and TRBJ1-2; 8 nucleotides match TRBD1. CDR1 SGHAT and CDR2 FQNNGV come from the germline V gene. This CDR3 is built from 14 residues. Unmatched junction bases numbered 4, after V lost 3 bases and J lost 4 bases.

The chain combines TRBV11-3 with TRBJ2-7, with TRBD1 as a possible D gene (5 bases). Germline V lookup: CDR1 SGHNT, CDR2 YENEEA. This CDR3 comprises 14 residues. V lost 5 bases and J lost 2, with 13 bases in between. This chain's CDR3 is CASSNRNRPYEQYF. The CDR3 DNA sequence: TGTGCCAGCAGCAACAGGAACAGGCCCTACGAGCAGTACTTC.

In this sample, this clone turned up once. The genes are TRBV2 and TRBJ1-5; 9 positions match TRBD1. The V segment lost 4 bases and the J segment 5 bases; nucleotides outside the gene matches: 6. The CDR3 contains 15 residues. The germline V gene has CDR1 SNHLY and CDR2 FYNNEI. The chain's CDR3 is CASSGSGTGYQPQHF. DNA for the CDR3: TGTGCCAGCAGTGGATCCGGGACAGGGTATCAGCCCCAGCATTTT.

The gene calls are TRBV5-1 and TRBJ1-2; TRBD1 agrees at 8 bases. V was pared by 3 bases and J by 4 bases, with 5 bases of the junction left unmatched. CDR1 and CDR2 (germline): SGHRS, YFSETQ. This CDR3 comprises 14 residues. CDR3: CASSSGQGPYGYTF. Here the CDR3 DNA reads TGCGCCAGCAGCTCCGGACAGGGACCCTATGGCTACACCTTC.